The rows below give T cell receptor beta chains drawn from one sample of a study of shared clonotypes between healthy human individuals. Clones were read by immunoSEQ multiplex PCR, and TCRdb kept only the in-frame ones, dropping some. The sample holds 800,000 to 1,200,000 clones, around 78% seen once. Sequencing was carried out using memory CD4+ T cells from PBMCs. The receptor source for this set is a man between 18 and 29 years old in good health. Some clones in this sample may be carry-over from other donors' samples. The CDR3 runs from the conserved cysteine through the conserved F or W. Each record gives: J gene, V gene, D gene, CDR3 protein. A D gene is named only where the DNA matches it firmly.

j_call: TRBJ2-1; v_call: TRBV5-1; d_call: .; cdr3_aa: CASSFSENEQFF
j_call: TRBJ2-5; v_call: TRBV10-3; d_call: TRBD2; cdr3_aa: CAISAGGTSGKETQYF
j_call: TRBJ2-7; v_call: TRBV5-4; d_call: TRBD1; cdr3_aa: CASSLDRGFYEQYF
j_call: TRBJ2-5; v_call: TRBV28; d_call: .; cdr3_aa: CASQLGPRETQYF
j_call: TRBJ2-5; v_call: TRBV28; d_call: TRBD1; cdr3_aa: CASATRTGGRETQYF
j_call: TRBJ2-2; v_call: TRBV7-3; d_call: .; cdr3_aa: CASSLGQNTGELFF
j_call: TRBJ2-5; v_call: TRBV4-1; d_call: .; cdr3_aa: CASSQGSPPETQYF
j_call: TRBJ2-5; v_call: TRBV13; d_call: TRBD2; cdr3_aa: CASKTSSAETQYF
j_call: TRBJ2-2; v_call: TRBV11-3; d_call: .; cdr3_aa: CASRPGQGSRPNTGELFF
j_call: TRBJ1-1; v_call: TRBV9; d_call: .; cdr3_aa: CASSVGRAFTEAFF
j_call: TRBJ1-1; v_call: TRBV28; d_call: .; cdr3_aa: CASRKHGTEAFF
j_call: TRBJ2-2; v_call: TRBV7-2; d_call: .; cdr3_aa: CASRETRDTGELFF
j_call: TRBJ2-7; v_call: TRBV6-1; d_call: TRBD1; cdr3_aa: CASSARRTGAHEQYF
j_call: TRBJ1-1; v_call: TRBV20-1; d_call: TRBD1; cdr3_aa: CSVTQGGEAFF
j_call: TRBJ2-1; v_call: TRBV5-6; d_call: TRBD1; cdr3_aa: CASSTVIGTGVIKQFF
j_call: TRBJ2-1; v_call: TRBV2; d_call: .; cdr3_aa: CASSLIAGEQFF
j_call: TRBJ2-5; v_call: TRBV7-3; d_call: .; cdr3_aa: CASSLFGSGETQYF
j_call: TRBJ2-4; v_call: TRBV28; d_call: .; cdr3_aa: CASSPLSSGENIQYF
j_call: TRBJ2-6; v_call: TRBV11-2; d_call: .; cdr3_aa: CASSPFVKVGANVLTF
j_call: TRBJ2-5; v_call: TRBV5-1; d_call: .; cdr3_aa: CASSWTGQETQYF
j_call: TRBJ1-2; v_call: TRBV29-1; d_call: .; cdr3_aa: CSVVSGAGGYTF
j_call: TRBJ2-7; v_call: TRBV27; d_call: .; cdr3_aa: CASSSSQGSSYEQYF
j_call: TRBJ1-1; v_call: TRBV29-1; d_call: TRBD1; cdr3_aa: CSVLSGTGGVGEAFF
j_call: .; v_call: TRBV6-5; d_call: TRBD2; cdr3_aa: CASSNIAGANEQYF
j_call: TRBJ1-2; v_call: TRBV19; d_call: .; cdr3_aa: CASSIRRLDGYTF
j_call: TRBJ2-7; v_call: TRBV28; d_call: .; cdr3_aa: CASSRGGRGYEQYF
j_call: TRBJ1-1; v_call: TRBV5-1; d_call: .; cdr3_aa: CASSLRRGNTEAFF
j_call: TRBJ2-1; v_call: TRBV6-5; d_call: .; cdr3_aa: CASSYLAGGAYNEQFF
j_call: TRBJ2-7; v_call: TRBV7-2; d_call: .; cdr3_aa: CASSLGPRAVF
j_call: TRBJ1-1; v_call: TRBV29-1; d_call: TRBD1; cdr3_aa: CSVDRGWGMDTEAFF
j_call: TRBJ2-1; v_call: TRBV7-2; d_call: .; cdr3_aa: CASSTLAGYNEQFF
j_call: TRBJ2-1; v_call: TRBV20-1; d_call: .; cdr3_aa: CSAVQREQFF
j_call: TRBJ2-2; v_call: TRBV11-2; d_call: .; cdr3_aa: CASSLVGNTGELFF
j_call: TRBJ2-7; v_call: TRBV7-2; d_call: .; cdr3_aa: CASSKTATYEQYF
j_call: TRBJ1-5; v_call: TRBV7-2; d_call: TRBD1; cdr3_aa: CASSPGQGFFQPQHF
j_call: TRBJ2-2; v_call: TRBV5-1; d_call: TRBD2; cdr3_aa: CASSSTPYFSGRDGGELFF
j_call: TRBJ1-1; v_call: TRBV30; d_call: .; cdr3_aa: CAWSVSRGRIEAFF
j_call: TRBJ2-2; v_call: TRBV19; d_call: .; cdr3_aa: CASSMLAAGTGELFF
j_call: TRBJ1-3; v_call: TRBV10-2; d_call: .; cdr3_aa: CASSESGGRNTIYF
j_call: TRBJ2-1; v_call: TRBV7-2; d_call: TRBD2; cdr3_aa: CASSLPSGGSYNEQFF
j_call: TRBJ1-4; v_call: TRBV11-2; d_call: TRBD1; cdr3_aa: CASSSNRDRHEKLFF
j_call: TRBJ1-4; v_call: TRBV9; d_call: .; cdr3_aa: CASALGGYEAEKLFF
j_call: TRBJ1-1; v_call: TRBV7-9; d_call: TRBD1; cdr3_aa: CASSQGMHRGRNTEAFF
j_call: TRBJ2-7; v_call: TRBV19; d_call: TRBD2; cdr3_aa: CASAPTSGTAYEQYF
j_call: TRBJ2-7; v_call: TRBV9; d_call: .; cdr3_aa: CASSRTGTYEQYF
j_call: TRBJ2-7; v_call: TRBV11-3; d_call: .; cdr3_aa: CASSSPDSYEQYF
j_call: TRBJ2-7; v_call: TRBV20-1; d_call: .; cdr3_aa: CRARGDYEQYF
j_call: TRBJ2-7; v_call: TRBV16; d_call: .; cdr3_aa: CASSQSMDRVIKREQYF
j_call: TRBJ2-2; v_call: TRBV6-5; d_call: .; cdr3_aa: CASGGDRSHTGELFF
j_call: TRBJ2-1; v_call: TRBV7-9; d_call: TRBD2; cdr3_aa: CASSPRLADGNEQFF
j_call: TRBJ1-3; v_call: TRBV5-6; d_call: TRBD1; cdr3_aa: CASSLGQGSWTIYF
j_call: TRBJ2-2; v_call: TRBV19; d_call: .; cdr3_aa: CASSLRAPGGTGELFF
j_call: TRBJ2-3; v_call: TRBV7-2; d_call: .; cdr3_aa: CASSKTHNPSTDTQYF
j_call: TRBJ2-1; v_call: TRBV5-1; d_call: .; cdr3_aa: CASKITLGAYNEQFF
j_call: TRBJ2-7; v_call: TRBV21-1; d_call: .; cdr3_aa: CASSSHLLARDEQYF
j_call: TRBJ2-2; v_call: TRBV27; d_call: .; cdr3_aa: CASSFAPSNTGELFF
j_call: TRBJ2-3; v_call: TRBV2; d_call: TRBD2; cdr3_aa: CASRPRTSGGTDTQYF